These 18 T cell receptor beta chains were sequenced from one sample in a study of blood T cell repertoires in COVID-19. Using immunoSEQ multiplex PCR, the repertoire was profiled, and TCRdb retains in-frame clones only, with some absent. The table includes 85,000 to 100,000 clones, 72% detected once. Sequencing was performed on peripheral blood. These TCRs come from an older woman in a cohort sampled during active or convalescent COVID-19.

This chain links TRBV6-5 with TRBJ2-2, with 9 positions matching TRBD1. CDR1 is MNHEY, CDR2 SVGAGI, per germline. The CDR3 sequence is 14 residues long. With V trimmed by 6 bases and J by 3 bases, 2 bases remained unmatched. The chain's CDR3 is CASRGTGYTGELFF. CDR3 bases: TGTGCCAGCAGGGGGACAGGGTACACCGGGGAGCTGTTTTTT.

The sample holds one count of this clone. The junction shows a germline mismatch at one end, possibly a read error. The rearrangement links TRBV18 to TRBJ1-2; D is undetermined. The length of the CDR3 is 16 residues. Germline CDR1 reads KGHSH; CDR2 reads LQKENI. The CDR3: CASSPGGWDLYYGYTF. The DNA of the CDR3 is TGTGCCAGTTCACCGGGAGGTTGGGATCTGTACTATGGCTACACCTTC.

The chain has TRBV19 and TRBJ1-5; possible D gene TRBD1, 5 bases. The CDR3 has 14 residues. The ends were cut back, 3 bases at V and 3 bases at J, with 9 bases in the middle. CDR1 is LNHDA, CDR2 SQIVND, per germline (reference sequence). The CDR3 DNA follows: TGTGCCAGTAGTATTTGGGGCCCCAATCAGCCCCAGCATTTT. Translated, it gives CASSIWGPNQPQHF.

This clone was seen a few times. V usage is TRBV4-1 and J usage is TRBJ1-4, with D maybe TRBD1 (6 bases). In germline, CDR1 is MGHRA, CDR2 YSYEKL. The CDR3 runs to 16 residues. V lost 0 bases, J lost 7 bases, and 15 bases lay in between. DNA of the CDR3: TGCGCCAGCAGCCAAGAGGGGGCGCGGCGTGGTGAAAAACTGTTTTTT. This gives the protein CASSQEGARRGEKLFF.

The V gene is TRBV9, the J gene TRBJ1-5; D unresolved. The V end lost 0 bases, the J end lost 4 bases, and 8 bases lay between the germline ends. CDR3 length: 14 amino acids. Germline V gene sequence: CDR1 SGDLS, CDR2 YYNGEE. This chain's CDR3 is CASSVARLNQPQHF. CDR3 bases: TGTGCCAGCAGCGTAGCCAGGTTAAATCAGCCCCAGCATTTT. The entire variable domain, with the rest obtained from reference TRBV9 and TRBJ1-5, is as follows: DSGVTQTPKHLITATGQRVTLRCSPRSGDLSVYWYQQSLDQGLQFLIQYYNGEERAKGNILERFSAQQFPDLHSELNLSSLELGDSALYFCASSVARLNQPQHFGDGTRLSIL.

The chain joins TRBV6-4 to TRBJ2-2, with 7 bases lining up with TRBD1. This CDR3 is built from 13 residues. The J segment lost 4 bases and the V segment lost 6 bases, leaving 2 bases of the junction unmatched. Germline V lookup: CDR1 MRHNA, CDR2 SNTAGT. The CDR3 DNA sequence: TGTGCCAGCAGGGCAGGGGGCACCGGGGAGCTGTTTTTT. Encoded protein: CASRAGGTGELFF.

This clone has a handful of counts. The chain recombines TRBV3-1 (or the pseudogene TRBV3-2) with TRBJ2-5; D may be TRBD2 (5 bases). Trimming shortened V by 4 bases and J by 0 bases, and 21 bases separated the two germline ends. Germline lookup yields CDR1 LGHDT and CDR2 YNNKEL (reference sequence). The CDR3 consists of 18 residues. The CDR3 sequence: CASSPPRALGKYQETQYF. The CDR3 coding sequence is TGTGCCAGCAGCCCTCCTAGGGCACTCGGGAAGTACCAAGAGACCCAGTACTTC.

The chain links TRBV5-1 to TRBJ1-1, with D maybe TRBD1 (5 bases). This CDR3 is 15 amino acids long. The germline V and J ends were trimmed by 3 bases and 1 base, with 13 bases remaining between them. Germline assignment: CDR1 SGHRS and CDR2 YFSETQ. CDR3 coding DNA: TGCGCCAGCAGCTGGGGGGGATTGAAGAACACTGAAGCTTTCTTT. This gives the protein CASSWGGLKNTEAFF. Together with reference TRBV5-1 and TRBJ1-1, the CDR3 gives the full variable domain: KAGVTQTPRYLIKTRGQQVTLSCSPISGHRSVSWYQQTPGQGLQFLFEYFSETQRNKGNFPGRFSGRQFSNSRSEMNVSTLELGDSALYLCASSWGGLKNTEAFFGQGTRLTVV.

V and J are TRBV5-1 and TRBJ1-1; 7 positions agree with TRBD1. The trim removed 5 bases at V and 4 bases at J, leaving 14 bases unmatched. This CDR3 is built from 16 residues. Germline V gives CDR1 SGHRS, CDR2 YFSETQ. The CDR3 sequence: CASSSNTGVRGTEAFF. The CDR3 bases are TGCGCCAGCAGTTCAAATACAGGGGTACGGGGCACTGAAGCTTTCTTT.

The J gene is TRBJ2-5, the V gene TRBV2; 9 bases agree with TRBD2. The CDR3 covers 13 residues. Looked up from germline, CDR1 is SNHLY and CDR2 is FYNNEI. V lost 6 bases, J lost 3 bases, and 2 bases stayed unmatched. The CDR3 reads CASSWTSEETQYF. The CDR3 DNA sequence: TGTGCCAGCAGCTGGACTAGCGAAGAGACCCAGTACTTC.

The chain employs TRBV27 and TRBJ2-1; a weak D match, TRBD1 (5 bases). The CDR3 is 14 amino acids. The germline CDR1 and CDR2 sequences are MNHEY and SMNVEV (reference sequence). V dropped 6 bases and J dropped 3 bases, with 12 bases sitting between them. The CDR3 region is CASRVDRVYNEQFF. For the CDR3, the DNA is TGTGCCAGCAGGGTAGACAGAGTCTACAATGAGCAGTTCTTC.

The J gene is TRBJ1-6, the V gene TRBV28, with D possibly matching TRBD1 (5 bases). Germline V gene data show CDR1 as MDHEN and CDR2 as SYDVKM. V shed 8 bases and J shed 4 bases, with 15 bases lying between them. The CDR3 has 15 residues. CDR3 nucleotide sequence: TGTGCCAGCCGTGAGACTGGGGCTTATAATTCACCCCTCCACTTT. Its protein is CASRETGAYNSPLHF.

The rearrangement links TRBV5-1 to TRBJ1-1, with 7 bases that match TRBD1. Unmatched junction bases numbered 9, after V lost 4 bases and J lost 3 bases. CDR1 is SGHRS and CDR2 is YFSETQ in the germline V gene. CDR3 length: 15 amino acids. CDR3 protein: CASSPRQGFDTEAFF. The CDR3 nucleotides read TGCGCCAGCAGCCCACGACAGGGTTTCGACACTGAAGCTTTCTTT. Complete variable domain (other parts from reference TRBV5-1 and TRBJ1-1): KAGVTQTPRYLIKTRGQQVTLSCSPISGHRSVSWYQQTPGQGLQFLFEYFSETQRNKGNFPGRFSGRQFSNSRSEMNVSTLELGDSALYLCASSPRQGFDTEAFFGQGTRLTVV.

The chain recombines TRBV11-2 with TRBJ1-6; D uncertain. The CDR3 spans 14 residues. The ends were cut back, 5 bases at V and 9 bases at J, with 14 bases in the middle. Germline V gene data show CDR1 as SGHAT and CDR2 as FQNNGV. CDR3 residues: CASSPIEGPSPLHF. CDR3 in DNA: TGTGCCAGCAGCCCTATAGAGGGCCCTTCACCCCTCCACTTT. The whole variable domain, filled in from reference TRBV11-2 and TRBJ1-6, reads EAGVAQSPRYKIIEKRQSVAFWCNPISGHATLYWYQQILGQGPKLLIQFQNNGVVDDSQLPKDRFSAERLKGVDSTLKIQPAKLEDSAVYLCASSPIEGPSPLHFGNGTRLTVT.

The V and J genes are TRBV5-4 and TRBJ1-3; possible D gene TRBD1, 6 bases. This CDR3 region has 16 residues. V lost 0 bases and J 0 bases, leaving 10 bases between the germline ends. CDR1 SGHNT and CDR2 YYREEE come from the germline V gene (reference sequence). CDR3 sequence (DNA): TGTGCCAGCAGCTTGGCGGGACAAATCTCTGGAAACACCATATATTTT. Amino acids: CASSLAGQISGNTIYF.

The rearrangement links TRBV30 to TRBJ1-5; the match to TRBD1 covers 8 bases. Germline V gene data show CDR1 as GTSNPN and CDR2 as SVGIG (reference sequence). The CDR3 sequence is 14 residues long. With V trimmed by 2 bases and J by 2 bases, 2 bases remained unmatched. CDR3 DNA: TGTGCCTGGAGTCGGGACAGGCGCAATCAGCCCCAGCATTTT. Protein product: CAWSRDRRNQPQHF.

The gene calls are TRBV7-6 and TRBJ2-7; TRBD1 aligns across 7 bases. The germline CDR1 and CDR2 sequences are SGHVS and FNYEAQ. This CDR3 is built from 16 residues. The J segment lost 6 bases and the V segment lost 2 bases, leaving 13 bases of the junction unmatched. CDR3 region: CASSLRRGGVLGEQYF. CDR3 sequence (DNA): TGTGCCAGCAGCTTACGGCGAGGGGGCGTTTTAGGCGAGCAGTACTTC.

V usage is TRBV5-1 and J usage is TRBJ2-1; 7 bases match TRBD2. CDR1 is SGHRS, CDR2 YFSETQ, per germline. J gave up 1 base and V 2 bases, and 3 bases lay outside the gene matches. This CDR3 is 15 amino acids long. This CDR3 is CASSLKAGSYNEQFF. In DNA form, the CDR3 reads TGCGCCAGCAGCTTAAAAGCGGGGTCCTACAATGAGCAGTTCTTC.